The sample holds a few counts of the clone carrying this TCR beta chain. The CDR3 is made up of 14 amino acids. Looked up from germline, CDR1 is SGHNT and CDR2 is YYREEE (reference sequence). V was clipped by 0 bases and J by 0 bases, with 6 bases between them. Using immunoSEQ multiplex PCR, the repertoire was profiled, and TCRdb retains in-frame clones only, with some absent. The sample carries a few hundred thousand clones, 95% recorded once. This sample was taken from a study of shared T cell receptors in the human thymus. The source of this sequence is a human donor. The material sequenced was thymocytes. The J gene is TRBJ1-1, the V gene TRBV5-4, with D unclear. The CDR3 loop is CASSLVGVNTEAFF. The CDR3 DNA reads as TGTGCCAGCAGCTTGGTGGGAGTGAACACTGAAGCTTTCTTT.